These T cell receptor beta chains were read from a single sample in a study of T cell responses to AZD1222 COVID-19 vaccine. TCRdb's copy holds only in-frame clones and misses some; the assay was immunoSEQ multiplex PCR. The data hold 95,000 to 150,000 clones, with 85% to 95% observed a single time. The sample consisted of peripheral blood, taken on day 0 of AZD1222 vaccination. Receptor source: an adult in good health. Both conserved end residues are part of each CDR3. A D gene is named only where the DNA matches it firmly. Clone sizes are given selectively: once, few, many, or a class where the clone is expanded.

TRBD1	TRBV19	few	TRBJ2-1	CASSIAGQGLNEQFF	TGTGCCAGTAGTATAGCAGGACAGGGGCTCAATGAGCAGTTCTTC
-	TRBV6-5	once	TRBJ1-2	CASILRGWEGYTF	TGTGCCAGCATTCTTAGGGGCTGGGAGGGCTACACCTTC
-	TRBV6-6	-	TRBJ1-3	CASSYGVGTAGNTIYF	TGTGCCAGCAGTTACGGAGTTGGGACGGCGGGAAACACCATATATTTT
-	TRBV3-1/TRBV3-2	-	TRBJ1-2	CASSLGLVPMKYGYTF	TGTGCCAGCAGCCTGGGTTTGGTCCCCATGAAATATGGCTACACCTTC
-	TRBV9	-	TRBJ1-1	CASSVTTLGTEAFF	TGTGCCAGCAGCGTAACGACACTTGGCACTGAAGCTTTCTTT
-	TRBV5-8	few	TRBJ1-5	CASSWAFNQPQHF	TGTGCCAGCAGCTGGGCCTTCAATCAGCCCCAGCATTTT
-	TRBV5-4	-	TRBJ1-1	CASSPATDEAFF	TGTGCCAGCAGCCCCGCAACAGATGAAGCTTTCTTT
TRBD1	TRBV9	-	TRBJ1-1	CASSARGRSVNTEAFF	TGTGCCAGCAGCGCCAGGGGGCGAAGTGTAAACACTGAAGCTTTCTTT
TRBD1	TRBV5-1	-	TRBJ2-3	CASRLTGGDTQYF	TGCGCCAGCAGATTGACAGGGGGAGATACGCAGTATTTT
-	TRBV18	-	TRBJ2-7	CASSLGQSYEQYF	TGTGCCAGCTCACTCGGACAGTCTTACGAGCAGTACTTC
TRBD1	TRBV6-5	-	TRBJ1-5	CASSSQGVIGNQPQHF	TGTGCCAGCAGTTCCCAGGGGGTTATAGGCAATCAGCCCCAGCATTTT
-	TRBV5-1	-	TRBJ2-7	CASSLPDSEQYF	TGCGCCAGCAGCCTGCCGGACAGCGAGCAGTACTTC
-	TRBV5-1	-	TRBJ1-2	CASSLEGTRGYTF	TGCGCCAGCAGCTTGGAGGGTACACGGGGCTACACCTTC